This TCR beta chain was sequenced in a study of blood T cell repertoires in COVID-19. Study-level background: The study drew acute and convalescent COVID-19 samples from the United States, Italy and Spain. PBMCs, B-cell-depleted T cells, or T cells were the source of the cDNA or gDNA that made up the material.

Trimming took 5 bases from V and 0 from J, leaving 15 bases between them. The CDR3 is 15 residues long. Germline V gene data show CDR1 as SGHKS and CDR2 as YYEKEE (reference sequence). Original analysis: Amplification with reference gene primers provided the estimates of nucleated cell counts. Here immunoSEQ multiplex PCR was the method, and the copy in TCRdb shows in-frame clones only, minus some. The V and J calls and clone size are taken from that table; D and trimming were inferred from the DNA. Here the sample spans 200,000 to 250,000 clones, approximately 87% being singletons. The clonotype originates from a woman aged 65 to 85 with active or convalescent COVID-19. Sequenced material: peripheral blood. The rearrangement joins TRBV5-5 to TRBJ2-7; D ambiguous. CDR3: CASRKTLFSSYEQYF. Here the CDR3 DNA reads TGTGCCAGCAGGAAGACACTCTTTAGCTCCTACGAGCAGTACTTC. The entire variable domain, with the rest obtained from reference TRBV5-5 and TRBJ2-7, is as follows: DAGVTQSPTHLIKTRGQQVTLRCSPISGHKSVSWYQQVLGQGPQFIFQYYEKEERGRGNFPDRFSARQFPNYSSELNVNALLLGDSALYLCASRKTLFSSYEQYFGPGTRLTVT.